These T cell receptor beta chains were read from a single sample in a study of cytomegalovirus exposure and HLA in healthy donors. The method was immunoSEQ multiplex PCR; TCRdb's version includes in-frame clones alone and lacks a portion of them. Found here are fewer than 150,000 clones, over 75% of them singletons; the top ten hold approximately 2.4%. The source material was PBMCs. The receptor set was obtained from a male donor in good health and CMV-seronegative. Each CDR3 is given with its conserved first and last residue. Each record gives: V gene, J gene, D gene, clone size, CDR3 protein, CDR3 DNA. The D gene is left open where the match is weak. Clone size is given for some rows only: seen once, a few or many times, or a class if the clone is expanded.

V: TRBV6-5
J: TRBJ2-2
D: .
size: .
CDR3: CASSYGTRLRTGELFF
DNA: TGTGCCAGCAGTTACGGTACGCGGTTACGCACCGGGGAGCTGTTTTTT

V: TRBV11-1
J: TRBJ2-1
D: .
size: .
CDR3: CASSDWVAENLYNEQFF
DNA: TGTGCCAGCAGCGATTGGGTAGCGGAAAACCTATACAATGAGCAGTTCTTC

V: TRBV10-3
J: TRBJ2-7
D: TRBD2
size: .
CDR3: CAILAGGPREQYF
DNA: TGTGCCATCCTAGCGGGAGGCCCAAGGGAGCAGTACTTC

V: TRBV5-1
J: TRBJ1-1
D: .
size: .
CDR3: CASSLGGKNTEAFF
DNA: TGCGCCAGCAGCTTGGGAGGAAAGAACACTGAAGCTTTCTTT

V: TRBV7-8
J: TRBJ2-7
D: .
size: .
CDR3: CASSSITGALEQYF
DNA: TGTGCCAGCAGCTCCATTACAGGCGCCCTAGAGCAGTACTTC

V: TRBV2
J: TRBJ2-1
D: TRBD1
size: medium-sized
CDR3: CAGTGFDSGYNEQFF
DNA: TGTGCCGGGACAGGGTTTGATTCAGGCTACAATGAGCAGTTCTTC

V: TRBV10-3
J: TRBJ1-1
D: TRBD1
size: .
CDR3: CAISQGVNTEAFF
DNA: TGTGCCATCTCCCAGGGGGTGAACACTGAAGCTTTCTTT

V: TRBV15
J: TRBJ2-5
D: .
size: few
CDR3: CATSRVRGAQETQYF
DNA: TGTGCCACCAGCAGGGTCAGGGGTGCTCAAGAGACCCAGTACTTC

V: TRBV2
J: TRBJ2-4
D: .
size: .
CDR3: CASGRSDIQYF
DNA: TGTGCCAGCGGGAGGTCGGACATTCAGTACTTC

V: TRBV5-7
J: TRBJ2-1
D: .
size: .
CDR3: CASSSLPLKTGLGEQFF
DNA: TGTGCCAGCAGCTCCCTTCCCCTTAAAACAGGGTTAGGTGAGCAGTTCTTC

V: TRBV7-2
J: TRBJ2-1
D: TRBD2
size: .
CDR3: CASSSLREWEQFF
DNA: TGTGCCAGCAGCAGCTTGCGGGAGTGGGAGCAGTTCTTC

V: TRBV19
J: TRBJ2-1
D: .
size: .
CDR3: CASSLQDFNEQFF
DNA: TGTGCCAGTAGTTTACAGGATTTCAATGAGCAGTTCTTC

V: TRBV13
J: TRBJ2-7
D: .
size: .
CDR3: CASSLVGHYEQYF
DNA: TGTGCCAGCAGCTTAGTGGGGCATTACGAGCAGTACTTC

V: TRBV11-2
J: TRBJ2-5
D: TRBD2
size: .
CDR3: CASSLGGAGVVETQYF
DNA: TGTGCCAGCAGCTTAGGGGGAGCGGGAGTCGTCGAGACCCAGTACTTC

V: TRBV7-3
J: TRBJ2-7
D: TRBD1
size: .
CDR3: CASSITRDSGCEQYF
DNA: TGTGCCAGCAGCATCACCCGGGACAGCGGTTGTGAGCAGTACTTC

V: TRBV10-1
J: TRBJ2-7
D: TRBD2
size: once
CDR3: CASSGWASGRHEQYF
DNA: TGCGCCAGCAGTGGCTGGGCTAGCGGGAGACACGAGCAGTACTTC

V: TRBV20-1
J: TRBJ2-1
D: .
size: .
CDR3: CSARLSGQFF
DNA: TGCAGTGCTAGACTGAGCGGACAGTTCTTC

V: TRBV7-9
J: TRBJ1-1
D: .
size: .
CDR3: CASSLSNDREAFF
DNA: TGTGCCAGCAGCTTGAGTAACGACAGAGAAGCTTTCTTT

V: TRBV11-2
J: TRBJ2-7
D: TRBD1
size: .
CDR3: CASRAGTGSSGEQYF
DNA: TGTGCCAGCAGGGCCGGGACAGGGTCTTCGGGCGAGCAGTACTTC

V: TRBV4-3
J: TRBJ2-3
D: TRBD2
size: .
CDR3: CASSLLAGGPHNADTQYF
DNA: TGCGCCAGCAGCCTACTAGCGGGAGGGCCCCACAATGCAGATACGCAGTATTTT

V: TRBV4-1
J: TRBJ2-7
D: TRBD1
size: .
CDR3: CASSQDQGAGEQYF
DNA: TGCGCCAGCAGCCAAGACCAGGGGGCGGGGGAGCAGTACTTC

V: TRBV4-1
J: TRBJ2-5
D: .
size: once
CDR3: CASSPMGRHYREETQYF
DNA: TGCGCCAGCAGCCCCATGGGTCGGCATTACAGGGAAGAGACCCAGTACTTC

V: TRBV20-1
J: TRBJ2-7
D: .
size: .
CDR3: CSARRAQEYF
DNA: TGCAGTGCTAGGAGGGCCCAGGAGTACTTC

V: TRBV7-9
J: TRBJ2-1
D: TRBD2
size: .
CDR3: CASSPVGGSKYNEQFF
DNA: TGTGCCAGCAGCCCAGTGGGCGGGAGCAAGTACAATGAGCAGTTCTTC

V: TRBV5-1
J: TRBJ2-1
D: TRBD2
size: .
CDR3: CASSPGLATTYNEQFF
DNA: TGCGCCAGCAGCCCCGGACTAGCCACGACCTACAATGAGCAGTTCTTC

V: TRBV6-1
J: TRBJ2-7
D: .
size: .
CDR3: CASSEFFAGSYEQYF
DNA: TGTGCCAGCAGTGAATTCTTCGCGGGGTCCTACGAGCAGTACTTC

V: TRBV5-4
J: TRBJ2-7
D: TRBD1
size: .
CDR3: CASSTGTGGEQYF
DNA: TGTGCCAGCAGTACCGGGACAGGGGGTGAGCAGTACTTC

V: TRBV5-6
J: TRBJ2-3
D: TRBD1
size: .
CDR3: CASSSEGQGGTDTQYF
DNA: TGTGCCAGCAGCTCGGAAGGACAGGGAGGCACAGATACGCAGTATTTT

V: TRBV6-1
J: TRBJ1-2
D: .
size: .
CDR3: CASSETQGPTHF
DNA: TGTGCCAGCAGTGAAACCCAGGGCCCCACGCACTTC

V: TRBV5-4
J: TRBJ1-5
D: .
size: few
CDR3: CASSFGGGGQPQHF
DNA: TGTGCCAGCAGCTTCGGTGGGGGGGGTCAGCCCCAGCATTTT

V: TRBV23-1
J: TRBJ2-1
D: .
size: .
CDR3: CATPSGREQFF
DNA: TGCGCCACCCCTTCAGGGAGGGAGCAGTTCTTC

V: TRBV7-9
J: TRBJ2-7
D: TRBD2
size: .
CDR3: CASNEAGGPYEQYF
DNA: TGTGCCAGCAATGAGGCGGGAGGGCCCTACGAGCAGTACTTC

V: TRBV7-9
J: TRBJ2-7
D: TRBD1
size: .
CDR3: CASSRDSPSYEQYF
DNA: TGTGCCAGCAGCCGGGACAGTCCGTCCTACGAGCAGTACTTC

V: TRBV6-1
J: TRBJ1-2
D: TRBD1
size: once
CDR3: CATSTGSGYTF
DNA: TGTGCCACCTCGACAGGGTCCGGCTACACCTTC

V: TRBV7-9
J: TRBJ2-2
D: TRBD1
size: few
CDR3: CASSYRDRATGELFF
DNA: TGTGCCAGCAGCTACCGGGACAGGGCCACCGGGGAGCTGTTTTTT

V: TRBV7-8
J: TRBJ2-1
D: .
size: .
CDR3: CASSSRTDNEQFF
DNA: TGTGCCAGCAGCTCTCGGACAGACAATGAGCAGTTCTTC

V: TRBV28
J: TRBJ1-3
D: TRBD1
size: .
CDR3: CASSSDPGGGNTIYF
DNA: TGTGCCAGCAGTTCGGACCCAGGGGGAGGAAACACCATATATTTT

V: TRBV7-9
J: TRBJ2-7
D: TRBD1
size: few
CDR3: CASSFIPDRGLYEQYF
DNA: TGTGCCAGCAGCTTCATCCCCGACAGGGGGTTATACGAGCAGTACTTC

V: TRBV7-7
J: TRBJ2-1
D: .
size: .
CDR3: CASSRRRDSTYNEQFF
DNA: TGTGCCAGCAGCAGACGCCGGGACTCAACCTACAATGAGCAGTTCTTC

V: TRBV11-2
J: TRBJ2-6
D: .
size: .
CDR3: CASSLVRRYSGANVLTF
DNA: TGTGCCAGCAGCTTAGTTCGGCGGTACTCTGGGGCCAACGTCCTGACTTTC

V: TRBV6-5
J: TRBJ1-5
D: .
size: once
CDR3: CASSSRDNQPQHF
DNA: TGTGCCAGCAGTTCCCGAGATAATCAGCCCCAGCATTTT

V: TRBV27
J: TRBJ2-7
D: TRBD2
size: .
CDR3: CASSFTSGRYEQYF
DNA: TGTGCCAGCAGTTTTACTAGCGGGAGGTACGAGCAGTACTTC

V: TRBV29-1
J: TRBJ2-1
D: TRBD1
size: .
CDR3: CSVDPDRGAYNEQFF
DNA: TGCAGCGTTGACCCCGACAGGGGGGCTTACAATGAGCAGTTCTTC

V: TRBV9
J: TRBJ1-5
D: .
size: few
CDR3: CASSKGHQPQHF
DNA: TGTGCGAGCTCTAAGGGGCATCAGCCCCAGCATTTT

V: TRBV6-5
J: TRBJ2-1
D: TRBD2
size: .
CDR3: CASSFRRGRSCNEQFF
DNA: TGTGCCAGCAGTTTCCGGCGGGGGAGGTCCTGCAATGAGCAGTTCTTC

V: TRBV5-1
J: TRBJ2-7
D: .
size: .
CDR3: CASSLFAGTSSGEQYF
DNA: TGCGCCAGCAGCTTGTTCGCAGGGACATCTTCCGGCGAGCAGTACTTC

V: TRBV7-9
J: TRBJ2-7
D: TRBD1
size: many
CDR3: CASSLETGGLGVHEQYF
DNA: TGTGCCAGCAGCTTAGAGACAGGGGGCCTAGGGGTCCACGAGCAGTACTTC

V: TRBV21-1
J: TRBJ2-7
D: .
size: few
CDR3: CASSSGLAGDYEQYF
DNA: TGTGCCAGCAGCTCGGGACTAGCGGGAGACTACGAGCAGTACTTC

V: TRBV7-2
J: TRBJ1-1
D: .
size: once
CDR3: CASSRRGGSRNTEAFF
DNA: TGTGCCAGCAGCCGAAGGGGGGGAAGTAGGAACACTGAAGCTTTCTTT

V: TRBV29-1
J: TRBJ2-7
D: TRBD1
size: .
CDR3: CSVSTGGHEQYF
DNA: TGCAGCGTTTCTACAGGGGGCCACGAGCAGTACTTC

V: TRBV10-3
J: TRBJ1-5
D: .
size: .
CDR3: CAISESGLDLNQPQHF
DNA: TGTGCCATCAGTGAGTCGGGACTGGACCTCAATCAGCCCCAGCATTTT

V: TRBV10-3
J: TRBJ1-2
D: .
size: .
CDR3: CAISDRAGQGYTF
DNA: TGTGCCATCAGTGATAGGGCAGGGCAAGGCTACACCTTC

V: TRBV7-7
J: TRBJ2-1
D: .
size: .
CDR3: CASSDDRSDEQFF
DNA: TGTGCCAGCAGCGACGACAGGAGCGATGAGCAGTTCTTC